The 11 T cell receptor beta chains below come from one sample, sequenced in a study of T cells in Graves' hyperthyroidism and ophthalmopathy. Using RNA transcripts as the source, TCR beta CDR3 regions were amplified. First-round RT-PCR of the TCR CDR3 relied on the HTBI primer set. TCRdb reprocessed the multiplex PCR reads via MiXCR and lists one record per CDR3 protein. This sample has a few hundred thousand distinct CDR3 sequences, with around 15% found just once. Sequencing used blood. These receptors were taken from a woman aged 18-29 years with Graves' hyperthyroidism.

This clonotype was counted at least ten times. The chain has TRBV11-1 and TRBJ2-7; 8 nucleotides match TRBD1. The CDR3 runs to 14 residues. The V gene end was trimmed by 5 bases and the J gene end by 3 bases; junction bases not matched to a gene: 6. Germline V gene sequence: CDR1 SGHAT, CDR2 FQDESV (reference sequence). CDR3 protein: CASSPPGQDYEQYF. CDR3 in DNA: TGTGCCAGCAGCCCCCCGGGACAGGACTACGAGCAGTACTTC.

The rearrangement links TRBV12-3 or TRBV12-4 to TRBJ2-7; 7 bases are a match to TRBD1. The CDR3 length is 14 residues. After removal of 7 bases from V and 2 bases from J, the junction contained 8 bases not matched to a gene. CDR3 sequence: CASTPGGQAYEQYF. The DNA for the CDR3 is TGTGCCAGCACCCCTGGCGGACAGGCCTACGAGCAGTACTTC.

At least ten counts were recorded for this clonotype. V gene TRBV27 combines with J gene TRBJ1-2, with a possible D match to TRBD1 (6 bases). V lost 4 bases, J lost 4 bases, and 19 bases lay in between. CDR1 and CDR2 from the germline V gene are MNHEY and SMNVEV (reference sequence). This CDR3 has 16 residues. The CDR3 nucleotides read TGTGCCAGCAGTTCCCCATCAGGGGTTGGAAGCTATGGCTACACCTTC. Amino acids: CASSSPSGVGSYGYTF.

This clonotype appeared many times. The chain uses TRBV6-1 and TRBJ2-7, with 8 bases fitting TRBD2. The V segment lost 8 bases and the J segment 5 bases; nucleotides outside the gene matches: 5. Germline values: CDR1 MNHNS, CDR2 SASEGT. The CDR3 totals 12 residues. Written as DNA, the CDR3 is TGTGCCAGCTGGACTAGCAGCCACGAGCAGTACTTC. It specifies CASWTSSHEQYF.

This clonotype was seen ten or more times. The V call is TRBV6-5, the J call TRBJ1-1; the match to TRBD1 covers 9 bases. This CDR3 is built from 17 residues. Germline V gene data show CDR1 as MNHEY and CDR2 as SVGAGI. The ends lost 2 bases at V and 5 bases at J; junction bases unmatched: 12. CDR3: CASSYPTGTGIKTEAFF. The DNA of the CDR3 is TGTGCCAGCAGTTACCCTACCGGGACAGGGATAAAGACTGAAGCTTTCTTT.

There are a few counts of this clonotype. The V call is TRBV12-3 or TRBV12-4, the J call TRBJ2-5; 7 bases agree with TRBD2. This CDR3 is built from 14 residues. V lost 5 bases, J lost 4 bases, and 7 bases stayed unmatched. CDR3 nucleotides: TGTGCCAGCAGTGAAGCCAGGGAGGGAGAGACCCAGTACTTC. It codes for CASSEAREGETQYF.

This clonotype came up many times. V gene TRBV5-1 combines with J gene TRBJ1-6; D is undetermined. CDR1 and CDR2 (germline): SGHRS, YFSETQ. The CDR3 sequence is 14 residues long. V was pared by 1 base and J by 6 bases, with 8 bases between. The CDR3 DNA reads as TGCGCCAGCAGCTTGCGAGAGGGTAATTCACCCCTCCACTTT. Translating it yields CASSLREGNSPLHF.

The chain recombines TRBV6-2 or TRBV6-3 with TRBJ2-1; 9 positions agree with TRBD1. The CDR3 loop spans 15 amino acids. Germline V gene sequence: CDR1 MNHEY, CDR2 SVGEGT. Unmatched junction bases numbered 9, after V lost 5 bases and J lost 7 bases. Here the CDR3 DNA reads TGTGCCAGCAGTCTGGGACAGGGTTTACAGAATGAGCAGTTCTTC. This encodes CASSLGQGLQNEQFF.

This clonotype occurred many times. CDR3 nucleotides: TGCAGCGTTGATGGGCAGGGGATCGGCAATGAGCAGTTCTTC. Translation: CSVDGQGIGNEQFF. This chain links TRBV29-1 with TRBJ2-1; D is possibly TRBD1 (6 bases). The CDR3 is 14 amino acids. Germline V lookup: CDR1 SQVTM, CDR2 ANQGSEA. Trimming took 3 bases from V and 6 from J, leaving 15 bases between them.

V is TRBV5-1 and J is TRBJ1-2, with D uncertain. CDR1 SGHRS and CDR2 YFSETQ come from the germline V gene. With 0 bases removed from V and 3 bases from J, the gap between germline ends came to 9 bases. The CDR3 has 14 residues. This CDR3 is CASSLEVQDYGYTF. DNA of the CDR3: TGCGCCAGCAGCTTGGAGGTCCAGGACTATGGCTACACCTTC. The full variable domain, its missing parts supplied by reference TRBV5-1 and TRBJ1-2, is KAGVTQTPRYLIKTRGQQVTLSCSPISGHRSVSWYQQTPGQGLQFLFEYFSETQRNKGNFPGRFSGRQFSNSRSEMNVSTLELGDSALYLCASSLEVQDYGYTFGSGTRLTVV.

In its sample, this clonotype was seen a few times. Germline and junction disagree at one end, which may indicate a read error. The chain joins TRBV7-3 to TRBJ2-1, with D possibly being TRBD1 (8 bases). Germline loops: CDR1 SGHTA, CDR2 FQGTGA. CDR3 length: 15 residues. The CDR3 is CASSSQGGSYSEQFF. The CDR3 bases are TGTGCCAGCAGCTCACAGGGGGGGTCCTACAGTGAGCAGTTCTTC.